This T cell receptor beta chain was retrieved from a study of beta chain features in type 1 diabetes. Background on the study: Analysis included 100 million to 110 million sorted cells drawn from all samples.

Germline loops: CDR1 LGHNA, CDR2 YNFKEQ. The CDR3 spans 14 residues. The V end was cut by 3 bases, the J end by 1 base, with 7 bases between. Expressed TCRB transcripts were sequenced because the entire RNA isolate underwent reverse transcription. Clones were read by immunoSEQ multiplex PCR, and TCRdb kept only the in-frame ones, dropping some. The sample yields more than 85,000 clones, approximately 37% seen once. The TCR was taken from a woman in her late teens or twenties in good health. The specimen was stem cell memory CD4+ T cells from blood. The chain is built from TRBV4-2 and TRBJ1-3; D is unresolved. As DNA, the CDR3 is TGTGCCAGCAGCCATCGCGGGTCTGGAAACACCATATATTTT. Translated, it gives CASSHRGSGNTIYF.